Given below is one T cell receptor beta chain in context. Its antigen remains unknown. Clones were read by immunoSEQ multiplex PCR, and TCRdb kept only the in-frame ones, dropping some. The data show about 7,200 clones, with 20% to 25% seen just once and more than 10% held by the top ten. V was trimmed by 1 base and J by 3 bases, leaving 12 bases between them. The CDR3 is made up of 15 amino acids. Germline V gene data show CDR1 as MGHDK and CDR2 as SYGVNS. Documented treatment: randomized to nivolumab then ipilimumab (arm A) or the reverse (arm B). The data stem from a study of sequential checkpoint blockade in melanoma. Looking at the study overall: Patients were randomized 1:1 to nivolumab-then-ipilimumab or ipilimumab-then-nivolumab first-line. Approximately 20 patients had tumor biopsies before treatment and at week 13. General study results and limits: Response in arm A was associated with pretreatment TIL clonality. Clinical benefit was about 30 times likelier when tumor T-cell fraction and clonality increased.

The origin of this receptor is a human donor with melanoma. This specimen was tumor tissue (inferred from file names), taken from a patient given nivolumab and ipilimumab in sequence. The rearrangement uses TRBV25-1 and TRBJ1-2; D unclear. The CDR3 region has the DNA TGTGCCAGCAGTGAATCGGGCGGAGGCCACTATGGCTACACCTTC. Encoded protein: CASSESGGGHYGYTF.